This is a list of T cell receptor beta chains from one sample in a study of cytomegalovirus exposure and HLA in healthy donors. Produced via immunoSEQ multiplex PCR; TCRdb's table is partial and in-frame only. The sample has 180,000 or so clones; 60% to 85% are singletons. Sequenced input: PBMCs. The receptor set was obtained from a man aged 18 to 29 in good health and CMV-seronegative. Both conserved end residues are part of each CDR3. The D gene is left open where the match is weak. Size tells how often a clone was seen (once, few, many) or the class of an expanded clone, and some rows leave it out.

V	length	D	J	size	DNA	CDR3
TRBV6-5	16	TRBD1	TRBJ2-5	NA	TGTGCCAGCAGTTCCCGGGACAGGGGGCTATTAGAGACCCAGTACTTC	CASSSRDRGLLETQYF
TRBV11-2	17	NA	TRBJ2-2	few	TGTGCCAGCAGCTTAGTTTTGACTAGTATGAGGGCCGGGGAGCTGTTTTTT	CASSLVLTSMRAGELFF
TRBV6-1	16	TRBD2	TRBJ2-1	NA	TGTGCCAGCAGTGTGCGGGGGACTAGTACCTACAATGAGCAGTTCTTC	CASSVRGTSTYNEQFF
TRBV2	13	TRBD1	TRBJ2-7	NA	TGTGCCAGCAGAGACAGGGGGCTCGGCGAGCAGTACTTC	CASRDRGLGEQYF
TRBV28	14	NA	TRBJ1-5	NA	TGTGCCAGCAGTTACCGGACAAGGAATCAGCCCCAGCATTTT	CASSYRTRNQPQHF
TRBV5-6	13	NA	TRBJ2-7	NA	TGTGCCAGCAGCTTTGCGGGAAGCTACGAGCAGTACTTC	CASSFAGSYEQYF
TRBV2	14	TRBD1	TRBJ2-3	NA	TGTGCCAGCAGGCGTCTCGGACAGGGGAATACGCAGTATTTT	CASRRLGQGNTQYF
TRBV5-5	13	NA	TRBJ1-2	NA	TGTGCCAGCAGCTGGGATGGGAGCTATGGCTACACCTTC	CASSWDGSYGYTF
TRBV6-6	14	NA	TRBJ1-3	NA	TGTGCCAGCACTGACGGGGGGTCGGGAAACACCATATATTTT	CASTDGGSGNTIYF
TRBV6-1	13	TRBD1	TRBJ1-2	NA	TGTGCCAGCAGGAAGACAGGGGGCGATGGCTACACCTTC	CASRKTGGDGYTF
TRBV27	13	TRBD2	TRBJ2-3	NA	TGTGCCAGCAGCCGGGGGGTTGTGGATACGCAGTATTTT	CASSRGVVDTQYF
TRBV6-1	12	NA	TRBJ1-2	few	TGTGCCAGCAGTGACACGAGCCATGGCTACACCTTC	CASSDTSHGYTF
TRBV9	14	TRBD1	TRBJ1-2	NA	TGTGCCAGCAGCGTAGTGGGAGGGACAGGTGGCTACACCTTC	CASSVVGGTGGYTF
TRBV5-1	14	NA	TRBJ1-2	NA	TGCGCCAGCAGCCCTCCGGGGGGGCAAGATGGCTACACCTTC	CASSPPGGQDGYTF
TRBV25-1	11	NA	TRBJ1-1	NA	TGTGCCAGCAGAGAGGACAGTGAAGCTTTCTTT	CASREDSEAFF
TRBV14	12	NA	TRBJ2-1	NA	TGTGCCAGCAGCCACACAACTATTGAGCAGTTCTTC	CASSHTTIEQFF
TRBV9	15	TRBD1	TRBJ1-6	few	TGTGCCAGCAGCGTAGGACAGGGGGCGGATTCACCCCTCCACTTT	CASSVGQGADSPLHF
TRBV5-6	17	NA	TRBJ2-2	NA	TGTGCCAGCAGCTTGGTAATTTTAGGGGGTGACACCGGGGAGCTGTTTTTT	CASSLVILGGDTGELFF
TRBV9	18	NA	TRBJ2-7	NA	TGTGCCAGCAGCGCGCGGTCCGAACCCCGACAGACACCTTACGAGCAGTACTTC	CASSARSEPRQTPYEQYF
TRBV7-2	15	TRBD2	TRBJ2-1	NA	TGTGCCAGCAGCTGGACTAGCGGGGTAAAAAATGAGCAGTTCTTC	CASSWTSGVKNEQFF
TRBV7-9	16	TRBD2	TRBJ2-1	NA	TGTGCCAGCACCGGGGGAGGGCAGAGACCCTACAATGAGCAGTTCTTC	CASTGGGQRPYNEQFF
TRBV13	15	NA	TRBJ2-3	NA	TGTGCCAGCAGCTTTGGGCAGGGCAACACAGATACGCAGTATTTT	CASSFGQGNTDTQYF
TRBV27	14	NA	TRBJ1-6	NA	TGTGCCAGCAGTTTGACCAGGAATAATTCACCCCTCCACTTT	CASSLTRNNSPLHF
TRBV30	13	NA	TRBJ2-5	NA	TGTGCCTGGAGTGTACGCGACAGGTATACACAGTACTTC	CAWSVRDRYTQYF
TRBV6-5	14	NA	TRBJ2-1	NA	TGTGCCAGCAGACCGGGACTCCCGCCGAATGAGCAGTTCTTC	CASRPGLPPNEQFF
TRBV7-3	16	NA	TRBJ2-3	few	TGTGCCAGCAGCTTAAATGGCAGGGTGAGCACAGATACGCAGTATTTT	CASSLNGRVSTDTQYF
TRBV9	11	NA	TRBJ2-3	NA	TGTGCCAGCAGCACAGGGGATACGCAGTATTTT	CASSTGDTQYF
TRBV6-5	15	NA	TRBJ2-7	NA	TGTGCCAGCAGGGGGGGACAGCCGAAGAACTACGAGCAGTACTTC	CASRGGQPKNYEQYF
TRBV9	15	TRBD1	TRBJ1-1	NA	TGTGCCAGCAGGCGGGACAGGGGAGCGAACACTGAAGCTTTCTTT	CASRRDRGANTEAFF
TRBV5-1	16	NA	TRBJ2-5	NA	TGCGCCAGCAGCTTGGCCGTGTCCCGTCCCCAGGAGACCCAGTACTTC	CASSLAVSRPQETQYF
TRBV5-8	15	TRBD1	TRBJ1-4	NA	TGTGCCAGCAGCTTCTCGGACAGGGGAAGGGAAAAACTGTTTTTT	CASSFSDRGREKLFF
TRBV2	16	NA	TRBJ2-7	NA	TGTGCCAGCAGCACCGAGGGGGCGGGGGGATCCTACGAGCAGTACTTC	CASSTEGAGGSYEQYF
TRBV7-9	18	TRBD2	TRBJ2-3	NA	TGTGCCAGCAGCCCCAGAGGTTCTGGCGGGAGGGCCGGGGATACGCAGTATTTT	CASSPRGSGGRAGDTQYF
TRBV5-1	15	TRBD1	TRBJ1-4	few	TGCGCCAGCAGCCTTAGACAGGGAAAGGATGAAAAACTGTTTTTT	CASSLRQGKDEKLFF
TRBV2	13	NA	TRBJ2-3	NA	TGTGCCAGCAGTGAGCAGACAAAAGATACGCAGTATTTT	CASSEQTKDTQYF
TRBV19	18	TRBD2	TRBJ2-2	once	TGTGCCAGTAGTATCTCTCTAGCGGAAAATCGACGGACCGGGGAGCTGTTTTTT	CASSISLAENRRTGELFF
TRBV5-1	15	TRBD2	TRBJ2-5	few	TGCGCCAGCAGCTTTAACGTACTAGCGCAAGAGACCCAGTACTTC	CASSFNVLAQETQYF
TRBV30	13	NA	TRBJ2-1	NA	TGTGCCTGGAGGCGAGGCGGCAACAATGAGCAGTTCTTC	CAWRRGGNNEQFF
TRBV5-5	15	NA	TRBJ2-7	once	TGTGCCAGCAGCACCGGGGGGCAGGGTAACCACGAGCAGTACTTC	CASSTGGQGNHEQYF
TRBV7-6	18	NA	TRBJ1-2	NA	TGTGCCAGCAGCCCCCACAAATACGACAGCCCAGCCAACTATGGCTACACCTTC	CASSPHKYDSPANYGYTF
TRBV2	14	TRBD1	TRBJ1-1	NA	TGTGCCAGCATAGCGACAGGGGCAGGGACTGAAGCTTTCTTT	CASIATGAGTEAFF
TRBV11-3	14	TRBD2	TRBJ2-7	NA	TGTGCCAGCAGCTTAGCCGGGGGGGCCTACGAGCAGTACTTC	CASSLAGGAYEQYF
TRBV5-1	14	NA	TRBJ2-5	NA	TGCGCCGGCAGCTTGACTGGTAGGGGAGAGACCCAGTACTTC	CAGSLTGRGETQYF
TRBV19	19	TRBD2	TRBJ2-1	once	TGTGCCAGTAGTATAGGGCTAGCGGGGGGCCGGGGTTCCTACAATGAGCAGTTCTTC	CASSIGLAGGRGSYNEQFF
TRBV19	14	NA	TRBJ1-5	NA	TGTGCCACCGGAAATGTACGGGGCAATCAGCCCCAGCATTTT	CATGNVRGNQPQHF
TRBV7-8	16	NA	TRBJ1-5	NA	TGTGCCAGCAGCTTAGGGGGGGTGGTGGGCAATCAGCCCCAGCATTTT	CASSLGGVVGNQPQHF
TRBV2	16	NA	TRBJ1-1	NA	TGTGCCAGCAGTGAAGTAGGAGGGGCCGGGAACACTGAAGCTTTCTTT	CASSEVGGAGNTEAFF
TRBV19	15	NA	TRBJ1-2	NA	TGTGCCAGTAGTGGCCGTCGTGACAGGCCCTATGGCTACACCTTC	CASSGRRDRPYGYTF
TRBV6-6	13	NA	TRBJ1-4	NA	TGTGCCAGCAGTTACGCGCCTAATGAAAAACTGTTTTTT	CASSYAPNEKLFF
TRBV28	16	TRBD2	TRBJ2-4	NA	TGTGCCAGCAGTTTTGGGCGGGAGGCGTGGAAAAACATTCAGTACTTC	CASSFGREAWKNIQYF
TRBV28	14	NA	TRBJ2-1	NA	TGTGCCAGCAGTGGGACACCCGGGAAGAGGGGGCAGTTCTTC	CASSGTPGKRGQFF
TRBV5-1	18	TRBD2	TRBJ2-5	NA	TGCGCCAGCAGCCCCCCCGGGGGGCGGGGGGGCCGAAGGGAGACCCAGTACTTC	CASSPPGGRGGRRETQYF
TRBV7-9	14	NA	TRBJ2-1	NA	TGTGCCAGCAGCTTCGGCGGGCCCTACAATGAGCAGTTCTTC	CASSFGGPYNEQFF
TRBV7-2	15	NA	TRBJ1-2	NA	TGTGCCAGCAGCTTAGAGGGTGGGCAGGGGAGCGGCTACACCTTC	CASSLEGGQGSGYTF
TRBV28	12	NA	TRBJ1-2	NA	TGTGCCAGCTCCCCCAATAACTATGGCTACACCTTC	CASSPNNYGYTF